The 31 T cell receptor beta chains in this list originate from one sample, sequenced in a study of vaccination and CD4 T cells after COVID-19. Treatment in this sample: approximately 10-day PBMC culture with coronavirus spike peptide pools or control peptides (ViraFEST assay). An Oncomine TCR Beta short-read assay was used to sequence the DNA from cultured CD4+ T cells. Each CDR3 protein gets one entry after TCRdb re-called the PCR reads with MiXCR. The profile covers roughly 8,600 distinct CDR3 sequences, with 73% appearing a single time and about a third taken by the ten largest. These receptors are not linked to any known antigen. The sample was CD4+ T cells from blood, cultured in vitro. The receptors were gathered from a human donor who had recovered from COVID-19.

V and J are TRBV25-1 and TRBJ1-2; TRBD1 is a possible D gene (6 bases). The CDR3 has 16 residues. V lost 3 bases and J 1 base, leaving 15 bases between the germline ends. Looked up from germline, CDR1 is MGHDK and CDR2 is SYGVNS. The CDR3, as DNA: TGTGCCAGCAGTGATTCTCGGACAGCCGTTAACTATGGCTACACCTTC. Translation gives CASSDSRTAVNYGYTF.

The chain joins TRBV20-1 to TRBJ1-2; D might be TRBD1 (5 bases). V lost 3 bases to trimming and J lost 4 bases, with 15 bases between them. The CDR3 loop spans 14 amino acids. Germline V lookup: CDR1 DFQATT, CDR2 SNEGSKA (reference sequence). CDR3 coding DNA: TGCAGTGCTAGGGGGGGTGATCAGGTCTATGGCTACACCTTC. It encodes CSARGGDQVYGYTF.

In its sample, this clonotype was seen once. V gene TRBV12-3 or TRBV12-4 combines with J gene TRBJ2-4; D is undetermined. The CDR3 is made up of 14 amino acids. V dropped 1 base and J dropped 2 bases, with 6 bases sitting between them. The CDR3 region is CASSLGATKNIQYF. CDR3 sequence (DNA): TGTGCCAGCAGTTTAGGGGCTACCAAAAACATTCAGTACTTC.

J is TRBJ1-5 and V is TRBV28; TRBD1 matches at 8 bases. Germline V CDR1 and CDR2: MDHEN, SYDVKM. This CDR3 region has 15 residues. V shed 6 bases, J shed 2 bases, and the junction held 6 bases outside the gene matches. The CDR3, as DNA: TGTGCCAGCAGAGGTCCGGACAGGGGCAATCAGCCCCAGCATTTT. Its protein product is CASRGPDRGNQPQHF.

This clonotype occurred once. The chain is built from TRBV15 and TRBJ2-7; either TRBD1 or TRBD2 may supply D (5 bases each). The CDR3 spans 15 residues. The germline CDR1 and CDR2 sequences are LNHNV and YYDKDF (reference sequence). V was clipped by 0 bases and J by 3 bases, with 12 bases between them. The CDR3 sequence: CATSRDPGPYYEQYF. In DNA, the CDR3 is TGTGCCACCAGCAGAGACCCGGGACCCTACTACGAGCAGTACTTC.

This chain connects TRBV5-4 to TRBJ2-3; 15 bases fit TRBD2. The germline CDR1 and CDR2 sequences are SGHNT and YYREEE (reference sequence). The V gene end was trimmed by 0 bases and the J gene end by 3 bases; junction bases not matched to a gene: 5. The CDR3 is 18 amino acids. As DNA, the CDR3 is TGTGCCAGCAGCTTGGGAGGACTAGCGGGAGGGATGACAGATACGCAGTATTTT. Encoded protein: CASSLGGLAGGMTDTQYF.

In this sample, this clonotype turned up once. This chain connects TRBV5-1 to TRBJ2-6; TRBD1 might be the D (7 bases). The CDR3 is 17 amino acids. The germline V gene has CDR1 SGHRS and CDR2 YFSETQ. V lost 4 bases to trimming and J lost 0 bases, with 14 bases between them. The DNA for the CDR3 is TGCGCCAGCAGCCGCGGGACAGCCAGCTCTGGGGCCAACGTCCTGACTTTC. Residues: CASSRGTASSGANVLTF.

This clonotype was seen more than once but under ten times. The rearrangement joins TRBV6-2 or TRBV6-3 to TRBJ2-7, with 9 bases that match TRBD1. This CDR3 has 16 amino acids. After removal of 5 bases from V and 2 bases from J, the junction contained 10 bases not matched to a gene. CDR1 is MNHEY and CDR2 is SVGEGT in the germline V gene. The CDR3 sequence is CASSPGTGFGAYEQYF. Written as DNA, the CDR3 is TGTGCCAGCAGTCCCGGGACAGGGTTCGGGGCCTACGAGCAGTACTTC.

The genes are TRBV24-1 and TRBJ2-3, with TRBD1 matching over 9 bases. The CDR3 spans 14 residues. Trimming took 10 bases from V and 4 from J; bases not matched to a gene: 8. Germline V CDR1 and CDR2: KGHDR, SFDVKD. CDR3 sequence reads: CATGRTGDPDTQYF. CDR3 nucleotides: TGTGCCACGGGGAGGACAGGGGACCCAGATACGCAGTATTTT.

This clonotype showed up just a few times. The chain joins TRBV2 to TRBJ2-5; 9 positions match TRBD2. After removal of 3 bases from V and 7 bases from J, the junction contained 9 bases not matched to a gene. This CDR3 spans 15 amino acids. Germline V gene lookup returns CDR1 SNHLY and CDR2 FYNNEI. CDR3 region: CASSEETSGSGTQYF. CDR3 nucleotides: TGTGCCAGCAGTGAGGAGACTAGCGGATCCGGGACCCAGTACTTC. Based on the CDR3 plus reference TRBV2 and TRBJ2-5, the full variable domain is EPEVTQTPSHQVTQMGQEVILRCVPISNHLYFYWYRQILGQKVEFLVSFYNNEISEKSEIFDDQFSVERPDGSNFTLKIRSTKLEDSAMYFCASSEETSGSGTQYFGPGTRLLVL.

The chain has TRBV20-1 and TRBJ2-7; TRBD2 is a possible D gene (5 bases). Germline V lookup: CDR1 DFQATT, CDR2 SNEGSKA (reference sequence). V lost 5 bases to trimming and J lost 3 bases, with 14 bases between them. This CDR3 comprises 13 residues. In nucleotides, the CDR3 is TGCAGTGCTCCCAGGACTCCTGGCTACGAGCAGTACTTC. It translates to CSAPRTPGYEQYF.

This rearrangement joins TRBV5-4 to TRBJ1-1, with 8 nucleotides matching TRBD1. The CDR3 totals 14 residues. The germline gives CDR1 SGHNT, CDR2 YYREEE (reference sequence). V lost 4 bases, J lost 5 bases, and 7 bases stayed unmatched. DNA of the CDR3: TGTGCCAGCAGCGGCCAGGGGGCAGGGACTGAAGCTTTCTTT. It codes for CASSGQGAGTEAFF.

The chain joins TRBV12-3 or TRBV12-4 to TRBJ1-5, with D perhaps matching TRBD1 (6 bases). Trimming took 3 bases from V and 3 from J, leaving 9 bases between them. This CDR3 has 14 amino acids. CDR3 amino acids: CASSFTGYNQPQHF. CDR3 DNA: TGTGCCAGCAGTTTTACAGGGTACAATCAGCCCCAGCATTTT.

J is TRBJ2-5 and V is TRBV20-1; maybe TRBD2 (6 bases). Trimming shortened V by 3 bases and J by 5 bases, and 22 bases separated the two germline ends. This CDR3 contains 16 residues. Looked up from germline, CDR1 is DFQATT and CDR2 is SNEGSKA (reference sequence). CDR3 residues: CSASWVLGGPIETQYF. The CDR3 bases are TGCAGTGCTAGTTGGGTGTTGGGGGGTCCGATCGAGACCCAGTACTTC.

The chain carries TRBV27 and TRBJ2-7, with TRBD2 identical over 7 bases. The CDR3 runs 15 residues. Trimming at V came to 6 bases and at J to 6 bases, leaving 14 bases not matched to a gene. Germline assignment: CDR1 MNHEY and CDR2 SMNVEV (reference sequence). CDR3 sequence reads: CASSPRRGTAGEQYF. CDR3 DNA sequence: TGTGCCAGCAGCCCACGGCGGGGGACCGCCGGCGAGCAGTACTTC.

This clonotype came up a few times. CDR3 in DNA: TGTGCCACCAACCCGGGACAGCAGCAAGAGACCCAGTACTTC. It is translated as CATNPGQQQETQYF. J is TRBJ2-5 and V is TRBV24-1; 7 nucleotides agree with TRBD1. The CDR3 is 14 amino acids. V gave up 8 bases and J gave up 2 bases; unmatched junction bases: 7. Germline V CDR1 and CDR2: KGHDR, SFDVKD.

The chain uses TRBV20-1 and TRBJ1-5, with a possible D match to TRBD1 (6 bases). Per germline, CDR1 DFQATT and CDR2 SNEGSKA (reference sequence). With 5 bases removed from V and 8 bases from J, the gap between germline ends came to 19 bases. The CDR3 is 14 amino acids. The CDR3 sequence is CSAVRGGGIEPQHF. The DNA for the CDR3 is TGCAGTGCTGTCAGGGGAGGAGGCATAGAGCCCCAGCATTTT.

CDR3 sequence reads: CASSRRDRSTDTQYF. The DNA for the CDR3 is TGTGCCAGCAGCCGTAGGGACAGAAGCACAGATACGCAGTATTTT. V is TRBV27 and J is TRBJ2-3, with TRBD1 identical over 7 bases. Germline assignment: CDR1 MNHEY and CDR2 SMNVEV (reference sequence). The CDR3 contains 15 residues. With 6 bases clipped from V and 0 bases from J, the junction kept 6 bases outside the gene matches.

J is TRBJ2-7 and V is TRBV20-1, with 7 bases matching TRBD2. The CDR3 runs 15 residues. Trimming took 3 bases from V and 0 from J; bases not matched to a gene: 8. In germline, CDR1 is DFQATT, CDR2 SNEGSKA (reference sequence). The CDR3 loop is CSARGGGANSYEQYF. The CDR3 nucleotides are TGCAGTGCTAGGGGCGGGGGAGCGAACTCCTACGAGCAGTACTTC.

The V gene is TRBV7-6, the J gene TRBJ2-2; no reliable D call. Germline V lookup: CDR1 SGHVS, CDR2 FNYEAQ. V dropped 3 bases and J dropped 6 bases, with 11 bases sitting between them. The CDR3 spans 14 residues. CDR3 loop: CASSLVRLPGELFF. CDR3 sequence (DNA): TGTGCCAGCAGCTTGGTGAGACTCCCCGGGGAGCTGTTTTTT.

The chain carries TRBV6-1 and TRBJ2-1, with 7 bases identical to TRBD1. There are 17 residues in the CDR3. CDR1 is MNHNS, CDR2 SASEGT, per germline. J lost 4 bases, V lost 3 bases, and 12 bases had no gene match. The CDR3 DNA reads as TGTGCCAGCAGTGATAGGCGGGTGACAGGGCCATACAATGAGCAGTTCTTC. This encodes CASSDRRVTGPYNEQFF.

The CDR3 coding sequence is TGTGCCAGCAGTCGGGACAGGGACAATCAGCCCCAGCATTTT. It encodes CASSRDRDNQPQHF. This chain connects TRBV6-1 to TRBJ1-5; 9 nucleotides line up with TRBD1. J lost 3 bases, V lost 5 bases, and 2 bases had no gene match. This CDR3 has 14 residues. Germline CDR1 reads MNHNS; CDR2 reads SASEGT.

This sequence joins TRBV4-1 and TRBJ2-3, with TRBD1 identical over 9 bases. J lost 1 base, V lost 3 bases, and 8 bases had no gene match. This CDR3 spans 17 amino acids. CDR1 MGHRA and CDR2 YSYEKL come from the germline V gene. For the CDR3, the DNA is TGCGCCAGCAGCCATGAACCGGGACAGGGCCGCACAGATACGCAGTATTTT. This encodes CASSHEPGQGRTDTQYF.

This clonotype was observed a handful of times. The CDR3 loop reads CASSLKETVSGANVLTF. The CDR3 nucleotides are TGTGCCAGCAGCTTAAAGGAGACAGTCTCTGGGGCCAACGTCCTGACTTTC. The chain links TRBV7-3 to TRBJ2-6; maybe TRBD1 (5 bases). V gave up 1 base and J gave up 0 bases, with 10 bases separating them. Germline V lookup: CDR1 SGHTA, CDR2 FQGTGA. The CDR3 contains 17 residues.

The chain has TRBV27 and TRBJ2-7, with D possibly matching TRBD2 (6 bases). The V end was cut by 6 bases, the J end by 0 bases, with 12 bases between. The CDR3 covers 14 residues. Germline CDR1 and CDR2: MNHEY and SMNVEV (reference sequence). As DNA, the CDR3 is TGTGCCAGCAGCCCCGGGACTGTCTCCTACGAGCAGTACTTC. Amino acid sequence: CASSPGTVSYEQYF.

The chain is built from TRBV24-1 and TRBJ2-2; the D gene is possibly TRBD1 (6 bases). The CDR3 consists of 16 residues. With 2 bases removed from V and 5 bases from J, the gap between germline ends came to 14 bases. Germline V gene sequence: CDR1 KGHDR, CDR2 SFDVKD. CDR3 amino acids: CATSDSTRTVTGELFF. The CDR3 region has the DNA TGTGCCACCAGTGATTCGACTCGGACAGTTACCGGGGAGCTGTTTTTT.

The rearrangement joins TRBV20-1 to TRBJ1-5; 9 positions agree with TRBD1. Germline trimming cut 0 bases from V and 7 bases from J; bases unmatched to any gene: 13. This CDR3 is 17 amino acids long. Germline values: CDR1 DFQATT, CDR2 SNEGSKA (reference sequence). CDR3 in amino acids: CSARDDRGRPQGQPQHF. CDR3 DNA sequence: TGCAGTGCTAGAGATGACAGGGGGAGGCCCCAGGGGCAGCCCCAGCATTTT.

The V call is TRBV5-4, the J call TRBJ2-7; no firm D call. CDR3 length equals 13 residues. The V gene's germline CDR1 is SGHNT and CDR2 YYREEE (reference sequence). With 0 bases removed from V and 0 bases from J, the gap between germline ends came to 4 bases. CDR3 region: CASSLASSYEQYF. Here the CDR3 DNA reads TGTGCCAGCAGCTTGGCTAGCTCCTACGAGCAGTACTTC.

The table lists this clonotype with a few counts. This chain links TRBV6-2 or TRBV6-3 with TRBJ1-5; no firm D call. Germline values: CDR1 MNHEY, CDR2 SVGEGT. There are 17 residues in the CDR3. V gave up 4 bases and J gave up 7 bases, with 23 bases separating them. The CDR3 reads CASSSPYRYTPEQPQHF. In DNA, the CDR3 is TGTGCCAGCAGTTCCCCATATCGCTACACCCCAGAACAGCCCCAGCATTTT.

This clonotype has only a few counts. The chain couples TRBV19 to TRBJ2-7, with D perhaps being TRBD1 or TRBD2 (5 bases each). The CDR3 sequence is 13 residues long. From germline, CDR1 is LNHDA and CDR2 SQIVND (reference sequence). The V and J ends lost 7 bases and 5 bases respectively, with 15 bases between them. Here the CDR3 DNA reads TGTGCCAGTACCCCAGGGAGCCGGAACGAGCAGTACTTC. Residues: CASTPGSRNEQYF.

The chain combines TRBV21-1 with TRBJ1-2. TRBV21-1 is labeled a pseudogene. There are 12 residues in the CDR3. This CDR3 reads CASTKGNYGYTF. As DNA, the CDR3 is TGTGCCAGCACCAAAGGGAACTATGGCTACACCTTC.